This T cell receptor beta chain was recovered during a study of shared clonotypes between healthy human individuals. Investigators spread the genomic DNA of each subset evenly over several immunoSEQ plates. For unsorted PBMC, 300 ng DNA per replicate equaled roughly 31,000 T cell genomes. Bulk PBMC genomic DNA spanned ten immunoSEQ deep plates. Generated by immunoSEQ multiplex PCR, the TCRdb table keeps only in-frame clones and is missing some. The table shows 500,000 to 650,000 clones, with around three quarters occurring only once. Study-level results: The sole specimen, blood, was sampled, and tissue repertoires likely differ.

The CDR3 contains 12 residues. Trimming left V 4 bases short and J 10 bases short, with 11 bases between. Germline loops: CDR1 KGHSH, CDR2 LQKENI. In regard to this clone: No antigen is known for it.

The clonotype comes from a woman between 35 and 50 years old in good health. Some clones in this sample may be carry-over from other donors' samples. Sequencing was done on a sample of PBMCs. This chain uses TRBV18 with TRBJ2-1; D is possibly TRBD2 (6 bases). CDR3 coding DNA: TGTGCCAGCTCACGGGTTGGAGGGGAGCAGTTCTTC. It translates to CASSRVGGEQFF.